This T cell receptor beta chain was obtained from a study of human T cells and chemical hapten exposure. Study background: TCR yields per sample varied mostly from small pooled library volume differences.

The CDR3 has 13 residues. Trimming stripped 3 bases from V and 7 bases from J, with 12 bases between. Germline values: CDR1 MNHEY, CDR2 SMNVEV (reference sequence). This clonotype has at least ten counts. The antigen remains undetermined. Regarding time point: healthy volunteer bleed at 2 weeks. Someone pulled total RNA out of unfractionated whole blood. In the original processing: The number of TCRs in each sample had a median of about 100,000 and spanned roughly 23,224 to 700,000. TCRdb passed the RACE reads through MiXCR, listing each CDR3 protein once. Here the V and J calls rest on TCRdb's processing, not on the authors' analysis. The sample lists over 100,000 distinct CDR3 sequences; approximately 9.1% were seen once. Study-wide results and limits: No alteration of TCRs above 1 in 1000 frequency was seen with DPC sensitization.

Source material: whole blood. The chain links TRBV27 to TRBJ1-1; D remains ambiguous. The sequence came from a male donor in good health. Some clones in this sample may be carry-over from other donors' samples. The CDR3 DNA follows: TGTGCCAGCAGTTTTTGGGGAAACGGTGAAGCTTTCTTT. It specifies CASSFWGNGEAFF.